Listed below are T cell receptor beta chains from one sample, sequenced in a study of T cell changes during pregnancy in multiple sclerosis. Sequenced by immunoSEQ multiplex PCR; TCRdb stores in-frame clones only, minus some. The table includes 40,000 to 60,000 clones, approximately 90% detected once. The sample consisted of CD8+ T cells from peripheral blood mononuclear cells, taken in the second trimester of pregnancy. These receptors were obtained from a female donor with multiple sclerosis, enrolled in a pregnancy study. CDR3s include the opening cysteine and the closing phenylalanine or tryptophan. Fields, in order: clone size, J gene, V gene, CDR3 protein. Clone sizes are given selectively: once, few, many, or a class where the clone is expanded.

clone size: -; J gene: TRBJ1-6; V gene: TRBV7-9; CDR3 protein: CASSYGQGAYNSPLHF
clone size: -; J gene: TRBJ2-7; V gene: TRBV5-8; CDR3 protein: CASSLPGQVYEQYF
clone size: -; J gene: TRBJ2-1; V gene: TRBV4-1; CDR3 protein: CASSSPPGTGANEQFF
clone size: -; J gene: TRBJ1-2; V gene: TRBV9; CDR3 protein: CASSLQGSPSYGYTF
clone size: -; J gene: TRBJ2-2; V gene: TRBV7-7; CDR3 protein: CASSPMGQNTGELFF
clone size: -; J gene: TRBJ2-3; V gene: TRBV5-6; CDR3 protein: CAGSQGSRTDTQYF
clone size: -; J gene: TRBJ1-4; V gene: TRBV4-2; CDR3 protein: CASRPGTGLNEKLFF
clone size: -; J gene: TRBJ1-1; V gene: TRBV6-5; CDR3 protein: CASSSGVGTEAFF
clone size: once; J gene: TRBJ1-3; V gene: TRBV5-4; CDR3 protein: CASRGDRGASGNTIYF
clone size: -; J gene: TRBJ1-2; V gene: TRBV2; CDR3 protein: CASPRTGSYGYTF
clone size: once; J gene: TRBJ2-7; V gene: TRBV5-6; CDR3 protein: CASSPGGAREQYF
clone size: -; J gene: TRBJ1-1; V gene: TRBV7-2; CDR3 protein: CASSLNSDTEAFF
clone size: -; J gene: TRBJ1-2; V gene: TRBV19; CDR3 protein: CASSIGGFYTF
clone size: -; J gene: TRBJ2-3; V gene: TRBV7-9; CDR3 protein: CASSSWMGGGTDTQYF
clone size: few; J gene: TRBJ2-7; V gene: TRBV27; CDR3 protein: CASSTQGGEQYF
clone size: -; J gene: TRBJ1-2; V gene: TRBV6-5; CDR3 protein: CASSPPSPDYGYTF
clone size: -; J gene: TRBJ1-5; V gene: TRBV7-6; CDR3 protein: CASSFGAGGWGNQPQHF
clone size: -; J gene: TRBJ2-3; V gene: TRBV7-3; CDR3 protein: CASSPRGSGGTDTQYF
clone size: -; J gene: TRBJ2-7; V gene: TRBV9; CDR3 protein: CASSPQGLGGDEQYF
clone size: -; J gene: TRBJ1-5; V gene: TRBV27; CDR3 protein: CASSAHSNQPQHF
clone size: -; J gene: TRBJ1-1; V gene: TRBV29-1; CDR3 protein: CSANRDSITFF
clone size: -; J gene: TRBJ2-5; V gene: TRBV10-1; CDR3 protein: CASSGEGRGRPETQYF
clone size: -; J gene: TRBJ2-7; V gene: TRBV21-1; CDR3 protein: CASSTRGRGLANEQYF
clone size: -; J gene: TRBJ2-5; V gene: TRBV7-2; CDR3 protein: CASSSPDRGQETQYF
clone size: -; J gene: TRBJ2-2; V gene: TRBV4-2; CDR3 protein: CASSHGGLASTGELFF
clone size: few; J gene: TRBJ1-1; V gene: TRBV29-1; CDR3 protein: CSVIHLNTEAFF
clone size: once; J gene: TRBJ1-3; V gene: TRBV27; CDR3 protein: CASSLGGPGNTIYF
clone size: -; J gene: TRBJ2-1; V gene: TRBV7-6; CDR3 protein: CASSSLAGNNEQFF
clone size: -; J gene: TRBJ2-4; V gene: TRBV29-1; CDR3 protein: CSSWAGNIQYF
clone size: once; J gene: TRBJ1-2; V gene: TRBV27; CDR3 protein: CATRQNYGYTF